This TCR beta chain stems from a study of cytomegalovirus exposure and HLA in healthy donors. V lost 4 bases and J 5 bases, leaving 8 bases between the germline ends. Per the germline V gene, CDR1 is SGHTA and CDR2 is FQGTGA. The CDR3 is 13 residues long. TCRdb's copy holds only in-frame clones and misses some; the assay was immunoSEQ multiplex PCR. This sample has about 350,000 clones, with approximately 86% found just once. This chain joins TRBV7-3 and TRBJ2-2; no clear D. Sample: PBMCs. This clonotype was sampled from a woman in her 30s in good health and CMV-seropositive. CDR3 in amino acids: CASSSTPTGELFF. In DNA, the CDR3 is TGTGCCAGCAGCTCGACTCCGACCGGGGAGCTGTTTTTT.